The 21 T cell receptor beta chains presented below share a single source sample, sequenced in a study of T cells in localized non-small cell lung cancer. This table comes from immunoSEQ multiplex PCR, and its TCRdb copy is limited to in-frame clones, with some not included. Altogether tens of thousands of clones are present, approximately 90% being singletons, with the ten largest covering 15%. Sequencing was performed on peripheral blood, taken before any cancer treatment. These receptor sequences come from a man aged 40 to 75 with stage I squamous cell lung carcinoma.

The CDR3 region is CASSLMDPNTEAFF. CDR3 sequence (DNA): TGTGCCAGCAGTCTAATGGACCCGAACACTGAAGCTTTCTTT. The chain combines TRBV27 with TRBJ1-1; D is ambiguous. The CDR3 has 14 amino acids. Trimming took 5 bases from V and 1 from J, leaving 11 bases between them. Germline values: CDR1 MNHEY, CDR2 SMNVEV (reference sequence).

The chain couples TRBV2 to TRBJ2-1; 7 bases map to TRBD1. Germline CDR1 is SNHLY and CDR2 is FYNNEI. The CDR3 runs to 14 residues. V was clipped by 7 bases and J by 4 bases; unmatched bases: 7. CDR3 bases: TGTGCCAGCAAAACGGGACAGATGTACAATGAGCAGTTCTTC. Translation: CASKTGQMYNEQFF.

The CDR3 spells CASSLTREGYEQYF. CDR3 DNA: TGTGCCAGCAGCTTAACCAGGGAGGGCTACGAGCAGTACTTC. The gene calls are TRBV7-9 and TRBJ2-7, with 7 bases identical to TRBD2. With 2 bases clipped from V and 3 bases from J, the junction kept 4 bases outside the gene matches. CDR1 is SEHNR and CDR2 is FQNEAQ in the germline V gene (reference sequence). The CDR3 contains 14 residues.

The V gene is TRBV18, the J gene TRBJ1-4; the D is unclear. V was trimmed by 5 bases and J by 1 base, leaving 5 bases between them. This CDR3 comprises 13 residues. Germline V gives CDR1 KGHSH, CDR2 LQKENI. The CDR3 loop reads CASSEGTNEKLFF. Written as DNA, the CDR3 is TGTGCCAGCTCAGAAGGAACTAATGAAAAACTGTTTTTT.

The table lists this clone with a count of one. The V and J genes are TRBV7-9 and TRBJ2-3; D remains ambiguous. CDR3 size: 12 residues. Germline loops: CDR1 SEHNR, CDR2 FQNEAQ (reference sequence). Trimming removed 5 bases at V and 3 bases at J, with 6 bases between. The CDR3 loop reads CASSKGTDTQYF. For the CDR3, the DNA is TGTGCCAGCAGCAAGGGTACAGATACGCAGTATTTT.

This clone showed up just a few times. V and J are TRBV2 and TRBJ1-6; 7 nucleotides line up with TRBD1. This CDR3 comprises 14 residues. After removal of 7 bases from V and 9 bases from J, the junction contained 9 bases not matched to a gene. CDR1 and CDR2 (germline): SNHLY, FYNNEI. CDR3 nucleotide sequence: TGTGCCAGCACCCCTGCCAGGGGGTTTTCACCCCTCCACTTT. It codes for CASTPARGFSPLHF.

The rearrangement joins TRBV7-6 to TRBJ1-1; 8 bases map to TRBD1. The V gene's germline CDR1 is SGHVS and CDR2 FNYEAQ. The CDR3 sequence is 15 residues long. J gave up 4 bases and V 6 bases, and 10 bases lay outside the gene matches. As DNA, the CDR3 is TGTGCCAGCAGTTTACAGGGGGTCCTTGGCACTGAAGCTTTCTTT. This codes for CASSLQGVLGTEAFF.

The chain joins TRBV5-1 to TRBJ2-5; TRBD1 matches at 7 bases. J gave up 3 bases and V 4 bases, and 6 bases lay outside the gene matches. The CDR3 spans 14 residues. Germline CDR1 is SGHRS and CDR2 is YFSETQ. The CDR3 DNA is TGCGCCAGCAGCCTCCAGGGGGTAGAAGAGACCCAGTACTTC. Amino acid sequence: CASSLQGVEETQYF.

This sequence joins TRBV19 and TRBJ2-2; 8 bases line up with TRBD1. With V trimmed by 5 bases and J by 4 bases, 6 bases remained unmatched. This CDR3 comprises 15 residues. Per the germline V gene, CDR1 is LNHDA and CDR2 is SQIVND (reference sequence). CDR3 coding DNA: TGTGCCAGTAGTCTCCGGGACAGGCGCACCGGGGAGCTGTTTTTT. Translation: CASSLRDRRTGELFF.

This chain connects TRBV11-2 to TRBJ2-7; 12 bases are a match to TRBD2. V dropped 5 bases and J dropped 7; count of bases not matched to a gene: 3. Germline CDR1 SGHAT, CDR2 FQNNGV. This CDR3 region has 13 residues. The CDR3 region is CASSLAGGREQYF. DNA for the CDR3: TGTGCCAGCAGCCTAGCGGGGGGGCGAGAGCAGTACTTC. The full variable domain, with the rest looked up from reference TRBV11-2 and TRBJ2-7, is EAGVAQSPRYKIIEKRQSVAFWCNPISGHATLYWYQQILGQGPKLLIQFQNNGVVDDSQLPKDRFSAERLKGVDSTLKIQPAKLEDSAVYLCASSLAGGREQYFGPGTRLTVT.

J is TRBJ2-3 and V is TRBV15; 9 bases are a match to TRBD1. The CDR3 consists of 16 residues. The germline V gene has CDR1 LNHNV and CDR2 YYDKDF (reference sequence). The ends lost 3 bases at V and 1 base at J; junction bases unmatched: 5. The CDR3 DNA sequence: TGTGCCACCAGCAGTGTACAGGGGGCCGGCACAGATACGCAGTATTTT. Translated, it gives CATSSVQGAGTDTQYF. Variable domain in full (rest from reference TRBV15 and TRBJ2-3): DAMVIQNPRYQVTQFGKPVTLSCSQTLNHNVMYWYQQKSSQAPKLLFHYYDKDFNNEADTPDNFQSRRPNTSFCFLDIRSPGLGDTAMYLCATSSVQGAGTDTQYFGPGTRLTVL.

About this clone itself: Within the sample, other DNA sequences also encode this same CDR3. The genes are TRBV19 and TRBJ1-2; a weak D match, TRBD1 (6 bases). The CDR3 is 13 amino acids. V dropped 0 bases and J dropped 4 bases, with 6 bases sitting between them. CDR1 is LNHDA, CDR2 SQIVND, per germline (reference sequence). CDR3 residues: CASSIDRGYGYTF. Written as DNA, the CDR3 is TGTGCCAGTAGTATAGACAGGGGCTATGGCTACACCTTC.

This clone has only a few counts. This chain joins TRBV6-1 and TRBJ2-7; D is ambiguous. Germline V gene sequence: CDR1 MNHNS, CDR2 SASEGT. V gave up 6 bases and J gave up 5 bases, with 11 bases separating them. The CDR3 runs 12 residues. CDR3 amino acids: CASRFSRDEQYF. Written as DNA, the CDR3 is TGTGCCAGCAGATTTAGTAGGGACGAGCAGTACTTC.

V gene TRBV7-9 combines with J gene TRBJ1-2, with D perhaps TRBD1 (6 bases). The germline CDR1 and CDR2 sequences are SEHNR and FQNEAQ (reference sequence). The length of the CDR3 is 13 residues. Trimming removed 5 bases at V and 3 bases at J, with 10 bases between. CDR3 nucleotide sequence: TGTGCCAGCAGCCAGTACAGGGACTATGGCTACACCTTC. Protein: CASSQYRDYGYTF.

The chain couples TRBV6-5 to TRBJ1-6; D is possibly TRBD1 (6 bases). Per the germline V gene, CDR1 is MNHEY and CDR2 is SVGAGI. The ends were cut back, 4 bases at V and 4 bases at J, with 14 bases in the middle. CDR3 length: 16 amino acids. CDR3 DNA sequence: TGTGCCAGCAGTTTACCCGGGACACCGTATAATTCACCCCTCCACTTT. This sequence encodes CASSLPGTPYNSPLHF.

Only one count was recorded for this clone. V usage is TRBV7-9 and J usage is TRBJ2-7; D is uncertain. The CDR3 has 13 amino acids. CDR1 SEHNR and CDR2 FQNEAQ come from the germline V gene (reference sequence). Trimming stripped 4 bases from V and 4 bases from J, with 11 bases between. CDR3 nucleotides: TGTGCCAGCAGCTCCCTCAATTGGTACGAGCAGTACTTC. Protein sequence: CASSSLNWYEQYF.

The chain carries TRBV19 and TRBJ1-2; D perhaps matches TRBD1 (6 bases). Between the trimmed V and J ends, which lost 6 bases and 2 bases, there was a span of 16 bases. Germline loops: CDR1 LNHDA, CDR2 SQIVND (reference sequence). The CDR3 totals 15 residues. The CDR3 reads CASSAGERRNYGYTF. CDR3 sequence (DNA): TGTGCCAGTAGCGCAGGGGAGAGGCGGAACTATGGCTACACCTTC.

This chain links TRBV7-8 with TRBJ1-1; maybe TRBD1 (5 bases). The germline V gene has CDR1 SGHVS and CDR2 FQNEAQ. V lost 2 bases to trimming and J lost 1 base, with 11 bases between them. The CDR3 runs 15 residues. CDR3 protein: CASSLRRQPNTEAFF. DNA of the CDR3: TGTGCCAGCAGCTTACGTAGACAGCCGAACACTGAAGCTTTCTTT.

The chain recombines TRBV19 with TRBJ2-5; 9 bases agree with TRBD2. The germline V gene encodes CDR1 LNHDA and CDR2 SQIVND (reference sequence). Germline trimming cut 4 bases from V and 5 bases from J; bases unmatched to any gene: 5. CDR3 size: 14 residues. CDR3 in DNA: TGTGCCAGTAGTAGCGGGGGGGCCGGTGAGACCCAGTACTTC. It translates to CASSSGGAGETQYF.

This clone was counted a single time. V gene TRBV6-6 combines with J gene TRBJ2-5; tentative D call: TRBD2 (5 bases). The V gene lost 0 bases and the J gene lost 3 bases, with 8 bases spanning the gap. CDR1 and CDR2 (germline): MNHNY, SVGAGI (reference sequence). The CDR3 has 14 amino acids. This CDR3 reads CASSYSGGEETQYF. DNA of the CDR3: TGTGCCAGCAGTTACTCAGGAGGAGAAGAGACCCAGTACTTC.

The genes are TRBV7-2 and TRBJ1-5; 9 bases agree with TRBD1. The CDR3 spans 17 residues. CDR1 is SGHTA, CDR2 FQGNSA, per germline. Trimming cost V 5 bases and J 5 bases; bases outside gene matches: 13. The CDR3 here is CASSPPGSNRGHQPQHF. The CDR3 DNA reads TGTGCCAGCAGCCCGCCGGGTTCAAACAGGGGGCATCAGCCCCAGCATTTT.